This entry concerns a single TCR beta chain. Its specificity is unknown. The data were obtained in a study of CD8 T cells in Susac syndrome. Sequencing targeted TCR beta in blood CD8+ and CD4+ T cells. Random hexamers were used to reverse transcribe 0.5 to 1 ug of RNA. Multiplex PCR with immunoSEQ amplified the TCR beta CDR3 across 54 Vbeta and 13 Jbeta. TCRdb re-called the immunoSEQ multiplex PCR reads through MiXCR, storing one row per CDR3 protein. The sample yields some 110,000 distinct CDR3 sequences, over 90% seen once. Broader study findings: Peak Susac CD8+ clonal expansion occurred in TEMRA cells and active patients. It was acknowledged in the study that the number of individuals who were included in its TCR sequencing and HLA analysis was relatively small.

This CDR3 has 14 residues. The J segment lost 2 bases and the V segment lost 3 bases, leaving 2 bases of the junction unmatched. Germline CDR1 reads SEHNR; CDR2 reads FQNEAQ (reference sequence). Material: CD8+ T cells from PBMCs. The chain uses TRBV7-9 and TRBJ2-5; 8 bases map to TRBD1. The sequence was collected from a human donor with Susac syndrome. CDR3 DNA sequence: TGTGCCAGCAGCTTGACAGGGGTACAAGAGACCCAGTACTTC. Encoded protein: CASSLTGVQETQYF.